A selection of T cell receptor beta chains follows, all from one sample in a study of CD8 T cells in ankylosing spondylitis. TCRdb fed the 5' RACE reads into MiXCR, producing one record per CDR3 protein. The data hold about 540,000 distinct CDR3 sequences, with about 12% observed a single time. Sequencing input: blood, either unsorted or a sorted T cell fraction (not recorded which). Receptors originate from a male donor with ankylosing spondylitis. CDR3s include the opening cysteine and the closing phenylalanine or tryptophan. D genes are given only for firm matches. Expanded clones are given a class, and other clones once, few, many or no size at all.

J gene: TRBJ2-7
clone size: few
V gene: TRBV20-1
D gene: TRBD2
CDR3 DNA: TGCAGTGCTACACACGCATCGGGACTAGCCGCCTACGAGCAGTACTTC
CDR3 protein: CSATHASGLAAYEQYF

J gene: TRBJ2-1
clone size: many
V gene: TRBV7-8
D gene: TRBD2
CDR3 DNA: TGTGCCAGCAGCTTAGCCGCGGGAGGGCCCTCGAATGAGCAGTTCTTC
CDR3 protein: CASSLAAGGPSNEQFF

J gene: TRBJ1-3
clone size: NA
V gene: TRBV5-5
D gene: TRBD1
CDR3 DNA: TGTGCCAGCACCCTGATGACAGGGAACTCTGGAAACACCATATATTTT
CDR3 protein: CASTLMTGNSGNTIYF

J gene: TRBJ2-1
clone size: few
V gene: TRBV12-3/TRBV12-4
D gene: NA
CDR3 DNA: TGTGCCAGCAGTTTAGCAGGACACAGCCGGAATGAGCAGTTCTTC
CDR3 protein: CASSLAGHSRNEQFF

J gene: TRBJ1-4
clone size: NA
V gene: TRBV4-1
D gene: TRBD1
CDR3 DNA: TGCGCCAGCAGCCCAAGTTCAGGGACAGGGGAGCGAGAAAAACTGTTTTTT
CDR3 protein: CASSPSSGTGEREKLFF

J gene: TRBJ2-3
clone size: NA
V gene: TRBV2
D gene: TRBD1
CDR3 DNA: TGTGCCAGCGTACGTGGAGACAGGGGGCGGCACACAGATACGCAGTATTTT
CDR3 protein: CASVRGDRGRHTDTQYF

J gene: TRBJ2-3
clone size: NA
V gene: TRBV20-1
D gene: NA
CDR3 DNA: TGCAGTGCTAGGGACTCTAGCACAGATACGCAGTATTTT
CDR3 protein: CSARDSSTDTQYF

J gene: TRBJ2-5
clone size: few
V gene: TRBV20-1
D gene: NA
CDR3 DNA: TGCAGTGTGGACCATACAGGGGAGGCTCAAGAGACCCAGTACTTC
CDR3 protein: CSVDHTGEAQETQYF

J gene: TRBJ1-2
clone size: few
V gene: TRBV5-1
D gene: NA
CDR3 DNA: TGCGCCAGCAGCTTGGACTCAGGGAAATACTACTATGGCTACACCTTC
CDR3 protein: CASSLDSGKYYYGYTF

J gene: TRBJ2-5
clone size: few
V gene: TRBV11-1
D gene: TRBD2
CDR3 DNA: TGTGCCAGCTCTGACCCAGGGCTAGCGGTACCCAGGTGGGAGACCCAGTACTTC
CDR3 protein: CASSDPGLAVPRWETQYF

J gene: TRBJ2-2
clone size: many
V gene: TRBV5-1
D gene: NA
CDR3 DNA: TGCGCCAGCAACAGAGGGGCGAACACCGGGGAGCTGTTTTTT
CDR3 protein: CASNRGANTGELFF

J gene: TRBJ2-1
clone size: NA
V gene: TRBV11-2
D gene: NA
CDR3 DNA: TGTGCCAGCAGCTTTCTGGCCGGGACAACATACAATGAGCAGTTCTTC
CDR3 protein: CASSFLAGTTYNEQFF

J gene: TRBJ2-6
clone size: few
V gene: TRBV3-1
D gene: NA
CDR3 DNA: TGTGCCAGCAGCCTCGAGCCGGGGGGCTGGACCGGGGCCAACGTCCTGACTTTC
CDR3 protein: CASSLEPGGWTGANVLTF

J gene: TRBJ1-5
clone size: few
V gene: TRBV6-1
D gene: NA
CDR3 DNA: TGTGCCAGCACTAACGGGGGGGTTAGGCAGCCCCAGCATTTT
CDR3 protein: CASTNGGVRQPQHF

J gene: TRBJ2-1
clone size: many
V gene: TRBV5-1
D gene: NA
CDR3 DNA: TGCGCCAGCAATCTCAACGGGGATTACAATGAGCAGTTCTTC
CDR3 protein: CASNLNGDYNEQFF

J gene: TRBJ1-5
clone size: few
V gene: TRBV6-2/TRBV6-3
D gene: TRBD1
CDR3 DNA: TGTGCCAGCAGGGGGACAGGGGGGCCCCAGCATTTT
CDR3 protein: CASRGTGGPQHF

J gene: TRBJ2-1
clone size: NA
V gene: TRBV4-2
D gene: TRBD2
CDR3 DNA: TGTGCCAGCAGCCGAGGCGGGGGAGCGGGAGAAGTGTTCTTC
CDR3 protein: CASSRGGGAGEVFF